The 32 T cell receptor beta chains below come from one sample, sequenced in a study of circulating and synovial CD4+ cells in juvenile arthritis. Some clones are missing from TCRdb's copy, which holds only in-frame ones; the method was immunoSEQ multiplex PCR. This sample has about 14,000 clones, with over 70% found just once. Sequenced sample: CD4+ T cells from synovial fluid. The source is a human patient with juvenile idiopathic arthritis. Some clones in this sample may be carry-over from other donors' samples.

The chain carries TRBV6-1 and TRBJ1-2, with D possibly matching TRBD1 (6 bases). Germline lookup yields CDR1 MNHNS and CDR2 SASEGT. The germline V and J ends were trimmed by 7 bases and 7 bases, with 22 bases remaining between them. This CDR3 has 15 residues. CDR3 region: CASTAEGQGLIGYTF. CDR3 bases: TGTGCCAGCACCGCCGAGGGCCAGGGGTTAATTGGCTACACCTTC.

This clone appeared once. This chain's CDR3 is CASAGGPLYNEQFF. CDR3 coding DNA: TGTGCCAGCGCGGGGGGACCCCTTTACAATGAGCAGTTCTTC. The V call is TRBV6-1, the J call TRBJ2-1; TRBD2 agrees at 8 bases. This CDR3 is built from 14 residues. CDR1 is MNHNS and CDR2 is SASEGT in the germline V gene. Trimming at V came to 8 bases and at J to 4 bases, leaving 7 bases not matched to a gene.

This chain links TRBV29-1 with TRBJ2-7, with TRBD2 matching over 15 bases. Germline V gene sequence: CDR1 SQVTM, CDR2 ANQGSEA. Trimming cost V 4 bases and J 5 bases; bases outside gene matches: 18. The CDR3 covers 19 residues. The CDR3 DNA reads TGCAGCGTTGCCGACATCCCCGGACTAGCGGGGGGGCCCGGGCACGAGCAGTACTTC. This translates into CSVADIPGLAGGPGHEQYF.

The V call is TRBV10-1, the J call TRBJ2-7; tentative D call: TRBD2 (5 bases). V dropped 3 bases and J dropped 1 base, with 10 bases sitting between them. Germline CDR1 is WNHNN and CDR2 is SYGVQD (reference sequence). The CDR3 is 14 amino acids. CDR3: CASSESGSSYEQYF. Written as DNA, the CDR3 is TGCGCCAGCAGTGAAAGCGGTTCTTCCTACGAGCAGTACTTC.

This clone was observed once. This CDR3 is missing its conserved last phenylalanine or tryptophan, likely due to a read error. The rearrangement links TRBV4-1 to TRBJ1-1; D ambiguous. Germline V gene data show CDR1 as MGHRA and CDR2 as YSYEKL. The CDR3 runs 15 residues. The germline V and J ends were trimmed by 0 bases and 5 bases, with 13 bases remaining between them. CDR3 loop: CASSQDRLSRTEAFL. The CDR3 DNA is TGCGCCAGCAGCCAAGATCGGCTTTCGCGGACTGAAGCTTTCCTT.

V and J are TRBV5-4 and TRBJ2-3; tentative D call: TRBD2 (5 bases). CDR1 is SGHNT, CDR2 YYREEE, per germline (reference sequence). The CDR3 is made up of 15 amino acids. V was shortened by 0 bases and J by 3 bases, with 11 bases between the two germline ends. This chain's CDR3 is CASSLVDLGTDTQYF. In DNA form, the CDR3 reads TGTGCCAGCAGCTTGGTGGACTTGGGTACAGATACGCAGTATTTT.

This chain links TRBV5-6 with TRBJ2-7; 11 bases align to TRBD1. Germline CDR1 and CDR2: SGHDT and YYEEEE. V gave up 4 bases and J gave up 2 bases; unmatched junction bases: 5. The CDR3 totals 15 residues. The CDR3 region has the DNA TGTGCCAGCAGCCTGGGACAGGGGGGGCCCTACGAGCAGTACTTC. Translated: CASSLGQGGPYEQYF.

Concerning this clone itself: One end of the junction does not line up with germline, which may come from a read error. This rearrangement joins TRBV9 to TRBJ1-3; a possible D gene is TRBD1 (5 bases). From germline, CDR1 is SGDLS and CDR2 YYNGEE. This CDR3 region has 16 residues. CDR3 sequence: CASSVEAQGSGDTIYF. In nucleotides, the CDR3 is TGTGCCAGCAGCGTAGAAGCTCAGGGATCTGGAGACACCATATATTTT.

A remark on this clone: The junction and the germline gene differ at one end; a read error may be behind it. This chain links TRBV9 with TRBJ1-6; D is perhaps TRBD1 (5 bases). CDR1 is SGDLS and CDR2 is YYNGEE in the germline V gene. CDR3 length: 14 amino acids. CDR3 residues: CASNSGSSTSPFHF. The DNA for the CDR3 is TGTGCCAGCAACTCAGGGTCTAGTACTTCACCCTTCCACTTT.

This chain links TRBV6-6 with TRBJ2-7, with D perhaps matching TRBD2 (6 bases). Germline assignment: CDR1 MNHNY and CDR2 SVGAGI (reference sequence). The CDR3 is 12 amino acids. V was trimmed by 5 bases and J by 3 bases, leaving 8 bases between them. The DNA of the CDR3 is TGTGCCAGCAGTCCGGGACTCTACGAGCAGTACTTC. This gives the protein CASSPGLYEQYF.

The V gene is TRBV10-2, the J gene TRBJ2-7; 12 bases map to TRBD2. The CDR3 sequence is 15 residues long. Looked up from germline, CDR1 is WSHSY and CDR2 is SAAADI. V shed 5 bases and J 2 bases; nucleotides not matched to a gene: 4. CDR3 amino acids: CASSRLAGGAYEQYF. CDR3 bases: TGCGCCAGCAGTCGGCTAGCGGGGGGGGCCTACGAGCAGTACTTC.

The CDR3 sequence is CASSLSQAPSTDTQYF. The CDR3 DNA reads as TGTGCCAGCAGCTTATCGCAAGCTCCCAGCACAGATACGCAGTATTTT. The rearrangement joins TRBV7-9 to TRBJ2-3; D ambiguous. The germline CDR1 and CDR2 sequences are SEHNR and FQNEAQ (reference sequence). Trimming cost V 2 bases and J 0 bases, with 12 bases left between them. CDR3 size: 16 residues.

This clone was recorded a few times. The V and J genes are TRBV11-1 and TRBJ2-7; tentative D call: TRBD1 (6 bases). CDR1 and CDR2 (germline): SGHAT, FQDESV (reference sequence). The CDR3 totals 15 residues. V lost 1 base to trimming and J lost 0 bases, with 10 bases between them. The CDR3 sequence is CASSLGQGPSYEQYF. The DNA of the CDR3 is TGTGCCAGCAGCTTAGGGCAGGGGCCCTCCTACGAGCAGTACTTC.

The V gene is TRBV5-1, the J gene TRBJ1-5; TRBD1 agrees at 7 bases. The CDR3 has 14 residues. Germline CDR1 and CDR2: SGHRS and YFSETQ. V was pared by 0 bases and J by 7 bases, with 4 bases of the junction left unmatched. CDR3 protein: CASSLAGGGQPQHF. The CDR3 nucleotides are TGCGCCAGCAGCTTGGCAGGGGGAGGACAGCCCCAGCATTTT.

The DNA for the CDR3 is TGCGCCAGCGGGGGACAGGGTGACGTGAATACGCAGTATTTT. This encodes CASGGQGDVNTQYF. The chain uses TRBV5-1 and TRBJ2-3, with TRBD1 matching over 9 bases. The CDR3 has 14 residues. Germline values: CDR1 SGHRS, CDR2 YFSETQ. Losses at the gene ends were 7 bases for V and 7 bases for J; bases not matched to a gene: 10.

Comments on this clone: The germline gene is not matched at one end of the junction; a read error may be the cause. The chain carries TRBV5-6 and TRBJ2-3, with D unclear. The germline V gene encodes CDR1 SGHDT and CDR2 YYEEEE. The CDR3 length is 15 residues. CDR3 protein: CASSLDRIGTDTRYF. The CDR3, as DNA: TGTGCCAGCAGCTTGGACCGCATTGGAACAGATACGCGGTATTTT.

The chain uses TRBV5-1 and TRBJ2-2, with 8 bases aligning to TRBD1. The CDR3 is 17 residues long. The germline V gene encodes CDR1 SGHRS and CDR2 YFSETQ. J lost 1 base, V lost 0 bases, and 5 bases had no gene match. The CDR3, as DNA: TGCGCCAGCAGCTTGGCCCCAGGGACAGGGAACACCGGGGAGCTGTTTTTT. This encodes CASSLAPGTGNTGELFF.

The chain joins TRBV18 to TRBJ2-1; 10 nucleotides match TRBD2. The V and J ends lost 3 bases and 8 bases, in that order; junction bases with no gene match: 10. CDR3 length: 16 residues. The germline CDR1 and CDR2 sequences are KGHSH and LQKENI. The CDR3 nucleotides read TGTGCCAGCTCACCCGTAAGCGGGAGGGCCAAGGATGAGCAGTTCTTC. It specifies CASSPVSGRAKDEQFF.

This chain uses TRBV9 with TRBJ2-7; possible D gene TRBD2, 5 bases. Germline V gene lookup returns CDR1 SGDLS and CDR2 YYNGEE. Trimming left V 4 bases short and J 3 bases short, with 17 bases between. This CDR3 has 15 residues. DNA for the CDR3: TGTGCCAGCAGCACCCAGTCCCGAGGGCACTACGAGCAGTACTTC. It translates to CASSTQSRGHYEQYF. The whole variable domain, filled in from reference TRBV9 and TRBJ2-7, reads DSGVTQTPKHLITATGQRVTLRCSPRSGDLSVYWYQQSLDQGLQFLIQYYNGEERAKGNILERFSAQQFPDLHSELNLSSLELGDSALYFCASSTQSRGHYEQYFGPGTRLTVT.

CDR3 in DNA: TGCGCCAGCAACCCTAGCGGGGGGGCTGAGCAGTTCTTC. Its protein is CASNPSGGAEQFF. The chain employs TRBV5-1 and TRBJ2-1; TRBD2 agrees at 12 bases. The germline V gene has CDR1 SGHRS and CDR2 YFSETQ. Trimming removed 6 bases from V and 9 bases from J; junction bases left unmatched: 4. The CDR3 runs to 13 residues.

V is TRBV4-2 and J is TRBJ2-5; 11 bases match TRBD2. Germline trimming cut 5 bases from V and 5 bases from J; bases unmatched to any gene: 13. CDR3 size: 17 residues. Germline CDR1 is LGHNA and CDR2 is YNFKEQ. The CDR3 DNA reads TGTGCCAGCAGCTACGGGACTAGCGGCCCCACAGGGGAGACCCAGTACTTC. Translation gives CASSYGTSGPTGETQYF.

The chain joins TRBV6-5 to TRBJ1-4, with D unresolved. Trimming removed 2 bases from V and 5 bases from J, with 6 bases in between. The CDR3 covers 13 residues. CDR1 and CDR2 (germline): MNHEY, SVGAGI. The chain's CDR3 is CASSYGQNEKLFF. The CDR3 DNA follows: TGTGCCAGCAGTTACGGGCAGAATGAAAAACTGTTTTTT.

The chain carries TRBV2 and TRBJ1-1, with TRBD1 identical over 8 bases. Trimming at V came to 6 bases and at J to 1 base, leaving 7 bases not matched to a gene. There are 15 residues in the CDR3. CDR1 is SNHLY, CDR2 FYNNEI, per germline. CDR3 sequence (DNA): TGTGCCAGCAGGGTAGAACAGGGGGGGAACACTGAAGCTTTCTTT. This gives the protein CASRVEQGGNTEAFF.

The chain has TRBV7-6 and TRBJ2-3, with D uncertain. The CDR3 contains 13 residues. V shed 2 bases and J shed 6 bases, with 9 bases lying between them. Germline-derived CDR1 and CDR2 are SGHVS and FNYEAQ. CDR3 protein: CASSLSLRDTQYF. CDR3 nucleotide sequence: TGTGCCAGCAGCTTAAGCCTCAGGGATACGCAGTATTTT. Drawing the rest from reference TRBV7-6 and TRBJ2-3, the complete variable domain is GAGVSQSPRYKVTKRGQDVALRCDPISGHVSLYWYRQALGQGPEFLTYFNYEAQQDKSGLPNDRFSAERPEGSISTLTIQRTEQRDSAMYRCASSLSLRDTQYFGPGTRLTVL.

The V and J genes are TRBV28 and TRBJ2-7; 10 nucleotides line up with TRBD1. With V trimmed by 8 bases and J by 4 bases, 8 bases remained unmatched. The germline CDR1 and CDR2 sequences are MDHEN and SYDVKM. CDR3 length equals 14 residues. CDR3 loop: CASSRRDRGYEQYF. The CDR3 DNA reads TGTGCCAGCTCCCGTAGGGACAGGGGTTACGAGCAGTACTTC. The full variable domain, rest sourced from reference TRBV28 and TRBJ2-7, is DVKVTQSSRYLVKRTGEKVFLECVQDMDHENMFWYRQDPGLGLRLIYFSYDVKMKEKGDIPEGYSVSREKKERFSLILESASTNQTSMYLCASSRRDRGYEQYFGPGTRLTVT.

The chain has TRBV6-6 and TRBJ1-2; possibly TRBD1 for D (5 bases). V was pared by 6 bases and J by 8 bases, with 13 bases between. This CDR3 is built from 12 residues. CDR1 is MNHNY and CDR2 is SVGAGI in the germline V gene (reference sequence). In nucleotides, the CDR3 is TGTGCCAGCAGACAGGATTTCGGCGGCTACACCTTC. It translates to CASRQDFGGYTF.

This clone was seen just once. This chain joins TRBV2 and TRBJ1-3, with 8 bases matching TRBD1. CDR1 is SNHLY, CDR2 FYNNEI, per germline. The CDR3 is made up of 21 amino acids. V was clipped by 5 bases and J by 2 bases; unmatched bases: 23. CDR3 nucleotides: TGTGCCAGCAGTCTGGGCATTAACACGCCAGGGGGCGCAATGGCTGGAAACACCATATATTTT. Translation gives CASSLGINTPGGAMAGNTIYF.

The chain links TRBV4-3 to TRBJ1-1, with D possibly being TRBD1 (5 bases). The ends were cut back, 3 bases at V and 1 base at J, with 12 bases in the middle. This CDR3 is built from 15 residues. Germline V lookup: CDR1 LGHNA, CDR2 YSLEER. The CDR3 loop is CASSHHGGANTEAFF. In DNA, the CDR3 is TGCGCCAGCAGCCACCACGGCGGGGCGAACACTGAAGCTTTCTTT.

CDR3 protein: CASSQDRGSSFSETQYF. The CDR3 DNA follows: TGCGCCAGCAGCCAAGATCGAGGTAGTTCATTTTCAGAGACCCAGTACTTC. This chain connects TRBV4-3 to TRBJ2-5; D gene uncertain. CDR1 is LGHNA, CDR2 YSLEER, per germline. V lost 0 bases, J lost 4 bases, and 18 bases lay in between. CDR3 length: 17 residues.

This clone has just a few counts. The CDR3 nucleotides read TGTGCCAGCAGCTTGGGAGGCATAGGCGGTGAAAAACTGTTTTTT. This sequence encodes CASSLGGIGGEKLFF. The rearrangement links TRBV5-4 to TRBJ1-4; D gene uncertain. CDR1 and CDR2 from the germline V gene are SGHNT and YYREEE (reference sequence). Trimming cost V 0 bases and J 7 bases, with 13 bases left between them. The CDR3 has 15 amino acids.

V usage is TRBV4-3 and J usage is TRBJ2-3; 9 nucleotides match TRBD2. The germline gives CDR1 LGHNA, CDR2 YSLEER. CDR3 length: 20 residues. J was trimmed by 0 bases and V by 4 bases; bases with no gene match: 17. The CDR3 DNA sequence: TGCGCCAGCAGCCGAAGAGGGGCCAGCGGGGGGACTATTAGCACAGATACGCAGTATTTT. As protein: CASSRRGASGGTISTDTQYF.

The chain is built from TRBV28 and TRBJ2-7; 9 bases map to TRBD2. Trimming removed 5 bases from V and 4 bases from J; junction bases left unmatched: 9. Per germline, CDR1 MDHEN and CDR2 SYDVKM. The CDR3 spans 15 residues. This chain's CDR3 is CASSPSGLALYEQYF. The CDR3 DNA reads as TGTGCCAGCAGTCCATCGGGACTAGCACTATACGAGCAGTACTTC. The complete variable domain, with remaining parts taken from reference TRBV28 and TRBJ2-7, reads DVKVTQSSRYLVKRTGEKVFLECVQDMDHENMFWYRQDPGLGLRLIYFSYDVKMKEKGDIPEGYSVSREKKERFSLILESASTNQTSMYLCASSPSGLALYEQYFGPGTRLTVT.